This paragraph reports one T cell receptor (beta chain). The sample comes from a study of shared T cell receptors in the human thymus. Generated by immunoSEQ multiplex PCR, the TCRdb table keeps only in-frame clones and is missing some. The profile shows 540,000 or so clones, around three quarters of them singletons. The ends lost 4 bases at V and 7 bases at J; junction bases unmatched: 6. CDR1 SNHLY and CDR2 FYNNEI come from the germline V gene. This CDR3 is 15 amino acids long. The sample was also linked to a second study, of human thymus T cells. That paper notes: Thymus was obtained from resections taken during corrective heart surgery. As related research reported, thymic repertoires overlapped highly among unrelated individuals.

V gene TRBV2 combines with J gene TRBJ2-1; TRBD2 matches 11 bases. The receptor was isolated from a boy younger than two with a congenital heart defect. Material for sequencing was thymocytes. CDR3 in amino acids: CASSALAGAGNEQFF. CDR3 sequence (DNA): TGTGCCAGCAGTGCACTAGCGGGAGCTGGTAATGAGCAGTTCTTC.